This TCR beta chain was sequenced in a study of blood T cell repertoires in COVID-19. As for the study in general: Sites in the United States, Italy and Spain provided acute and convalescent COVID-19 samples. PBMCs, B-cell-depleted T cells, or T cells provided the cDNA or gDNA that made up the material.

Germline V gives CDR1 SGHRS, CDR2 YFSETQ. Trimming shortened V by 1 base and J by 2 bases, and 6 bases separated the two germline ends. The CDR3 is made up of 14 amino acids. Clones were read by immunoSEQ multiplex PCR, and TCRdb kept only the in-frame ones, dropping some. The sample lists roughly 200,000 clones, 70% to 90% occurring once. The chain links TRBV5-1 to TRBJ2-2; D call uncertain. The sequenced sample was peripheral blood. The sequence was collected from a woman between 40 and 50 years old who had recovered from COVID-19. The CDR3 here is CASSLSTNTGELFF. In nucleotides, the CDR3 is TGCGCCAGCAGCTTGTCCACTAACACCGGGGAGCTGTTTTTT.